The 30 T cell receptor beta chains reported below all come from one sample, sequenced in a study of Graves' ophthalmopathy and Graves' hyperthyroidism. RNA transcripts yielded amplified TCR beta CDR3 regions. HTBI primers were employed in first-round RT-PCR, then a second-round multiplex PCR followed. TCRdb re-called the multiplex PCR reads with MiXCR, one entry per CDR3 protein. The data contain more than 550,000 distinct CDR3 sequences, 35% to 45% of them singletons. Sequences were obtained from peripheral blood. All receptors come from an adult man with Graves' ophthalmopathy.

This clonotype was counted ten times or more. The DNA for the CDR3 is TGTGCCAGCAGCTCGGTTAGGAGGGAGACCCAGTACTTC. Translated: CASSSVRRETQYF. The chain employs TRBV7-9 and TRBJ2-5; possibly TRBD2 for D (5 bases). The V gene lost 4 bases and the J gene lost 5 bases, with 11 bases spanning the gap. The CDR3 is 13 residues long. The V gene's germline CDR1 is SEHNR and CDR2 FQNEAQ (reference sequence).

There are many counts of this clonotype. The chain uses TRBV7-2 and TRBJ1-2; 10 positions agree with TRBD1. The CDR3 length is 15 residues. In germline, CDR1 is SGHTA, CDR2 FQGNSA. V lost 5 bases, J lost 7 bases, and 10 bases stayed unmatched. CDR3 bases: TGTGCCAGCAGCCCGGGACAGGGGCTGAGAGGTGGCTACACCTTC. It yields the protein CASSPGQGLRGGYTF.

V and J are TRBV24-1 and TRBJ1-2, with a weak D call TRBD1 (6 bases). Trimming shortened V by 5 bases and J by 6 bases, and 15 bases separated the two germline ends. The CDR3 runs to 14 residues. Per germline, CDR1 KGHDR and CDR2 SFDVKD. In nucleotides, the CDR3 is TGTGCCACCAGTGCTGCTGGGGGCTCGGATGGCTACACCTTC. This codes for CATSAAGGSDGYTF.

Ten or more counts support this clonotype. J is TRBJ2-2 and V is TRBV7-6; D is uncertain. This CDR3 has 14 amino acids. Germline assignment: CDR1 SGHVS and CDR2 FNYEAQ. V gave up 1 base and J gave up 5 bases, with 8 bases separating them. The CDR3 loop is CASSLVLVTGELFF. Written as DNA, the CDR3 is TGTGCCAGCAGCTTAGTGTTGGTTACCGGGGAGCTGTTTTTT. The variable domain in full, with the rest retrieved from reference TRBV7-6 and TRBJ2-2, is GAGVSQSPRYKVTKRGQDVALRCDPISGHVSLYWYRQALGQGPEFLTYFNYEAQQDKSGLPNDRFSAERPEGSISTLTIQRTEQRDSAMYRCASSLVLVTGELFFGEGSRLTVL.

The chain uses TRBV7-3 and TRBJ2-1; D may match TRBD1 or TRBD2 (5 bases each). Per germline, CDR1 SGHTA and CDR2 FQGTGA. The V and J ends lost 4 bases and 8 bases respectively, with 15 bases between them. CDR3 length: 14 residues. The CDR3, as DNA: TGTGCCAGCAGCTATGGGACCCCCGGCGATGAGCAGTTCTTC. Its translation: CASSYGTPGDEQFF.

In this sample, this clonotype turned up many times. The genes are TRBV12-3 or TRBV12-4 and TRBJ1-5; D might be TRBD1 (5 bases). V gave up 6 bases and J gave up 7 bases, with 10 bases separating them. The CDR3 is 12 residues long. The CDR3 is CASSQGEQPQHF. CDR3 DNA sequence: TGTGCCAGCAGCCAGGGTGAGCAGCCCCAGCATTTT.

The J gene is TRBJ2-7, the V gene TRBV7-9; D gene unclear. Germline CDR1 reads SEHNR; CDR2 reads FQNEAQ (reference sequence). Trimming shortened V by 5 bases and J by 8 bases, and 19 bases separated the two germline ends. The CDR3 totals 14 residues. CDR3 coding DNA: TGTGCCAGCAGCCTAGACGTAGGTCATTTCCAGCAGTACTTC. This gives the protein CASSLDVGHFQQYF.

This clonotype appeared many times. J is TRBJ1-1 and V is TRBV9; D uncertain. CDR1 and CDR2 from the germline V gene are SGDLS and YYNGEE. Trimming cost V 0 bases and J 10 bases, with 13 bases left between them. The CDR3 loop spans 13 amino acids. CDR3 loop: CASSVEEGRGAFF. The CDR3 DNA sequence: TGTGCCAGCAGCGTAGAGGAGGGCCGAGGAGCTTTCTTT.

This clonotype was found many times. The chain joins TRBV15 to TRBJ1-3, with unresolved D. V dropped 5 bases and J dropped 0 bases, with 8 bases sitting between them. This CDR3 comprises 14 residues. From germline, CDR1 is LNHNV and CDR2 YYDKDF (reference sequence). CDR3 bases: TGTGCCACCAGCTTACATAGCTCTGGAAACACCATATATTTT. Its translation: CATSLHSSGNTIYF.

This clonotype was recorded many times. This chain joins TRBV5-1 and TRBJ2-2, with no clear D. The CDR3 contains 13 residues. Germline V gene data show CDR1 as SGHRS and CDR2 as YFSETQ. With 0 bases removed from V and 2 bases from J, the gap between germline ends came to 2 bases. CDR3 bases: TGCGCCAGCAGCTTGGATAACACCGGGGAGCTGTTTTTT. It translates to CASSLDNTGELFF.

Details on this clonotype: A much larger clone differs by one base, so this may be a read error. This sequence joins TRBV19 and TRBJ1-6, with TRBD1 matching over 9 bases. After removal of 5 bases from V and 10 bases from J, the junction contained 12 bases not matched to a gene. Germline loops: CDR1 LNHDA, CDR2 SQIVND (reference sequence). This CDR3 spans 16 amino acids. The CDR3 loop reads CASSVGIGQGNSPLHF. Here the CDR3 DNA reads TGTGCCAGTAGTGTAGGGATTGGACAGGGGAACTCACCCCTCCACTTT. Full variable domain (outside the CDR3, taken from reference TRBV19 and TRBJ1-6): DGGITQSPKYLFRKEGQNVTLSCEQNLNHDAMYWYRQDPGQGLRLIYYSQIVNDFQKGDIAEGYSVSREKKESFPLTVTSAQKNPTAFYLCASSVGIGQGNSPLHFGNGTRLTVT.

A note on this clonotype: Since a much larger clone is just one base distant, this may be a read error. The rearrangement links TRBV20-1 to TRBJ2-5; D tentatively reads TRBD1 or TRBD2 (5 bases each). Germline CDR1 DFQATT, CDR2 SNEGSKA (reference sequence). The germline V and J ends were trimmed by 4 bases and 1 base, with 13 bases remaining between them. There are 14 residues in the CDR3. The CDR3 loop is CSANFGTAQETQYF. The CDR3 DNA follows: TGCAGTGCTAACTTTGGGACGGCCCAAGAGACCCAGTACTTC.

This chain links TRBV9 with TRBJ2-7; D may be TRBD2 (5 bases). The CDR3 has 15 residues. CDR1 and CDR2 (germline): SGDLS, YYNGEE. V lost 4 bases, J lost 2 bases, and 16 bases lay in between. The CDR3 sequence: CASSQDGGGTYEQYF. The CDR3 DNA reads TGTGCCAGCAGCCAAGACGGTGGAGGAACCTACGAGCAGTACTTC.

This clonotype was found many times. The CDR3 region has the DNA TGCGCCAGCAGCCAAGGCGGCGGCATTAATGAAAAACTGTTTTTT. Translating gives CASSQGGGINEKLFF. The chain carries TRBV4-3 and TRBJ1-4; no reliable D call. Germline values: CDR1 LGHNA, CDR2 YSLEER. Trimming shortened V by 1 base and J by 4 bases, and 10 bases separated the two germline ends. The CDR3 has 15 residues.

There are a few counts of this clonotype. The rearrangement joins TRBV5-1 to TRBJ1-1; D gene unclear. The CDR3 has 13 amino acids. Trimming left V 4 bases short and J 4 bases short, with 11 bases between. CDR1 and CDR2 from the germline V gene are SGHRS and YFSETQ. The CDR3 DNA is TGCGCCAGCAGCCACCCAACCCTCACTGAAGCTTTCTTT. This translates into CASSHPTLTEAFF.

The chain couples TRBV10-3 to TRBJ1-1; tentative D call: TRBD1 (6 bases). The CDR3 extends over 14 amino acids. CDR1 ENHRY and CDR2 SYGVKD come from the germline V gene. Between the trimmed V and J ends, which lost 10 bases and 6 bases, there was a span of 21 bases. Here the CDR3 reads CASRDIVRVAEAFF. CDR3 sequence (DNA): TGTGCCAGCAGGGACATTGTGCGTGTCGCTGAAGCTTTCTTT.

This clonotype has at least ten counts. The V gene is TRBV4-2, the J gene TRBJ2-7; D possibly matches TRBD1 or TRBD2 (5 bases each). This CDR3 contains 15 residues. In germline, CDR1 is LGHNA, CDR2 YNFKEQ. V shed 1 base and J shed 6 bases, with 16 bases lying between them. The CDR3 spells CASSQVGRDPPEQYF. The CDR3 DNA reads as TGTGCCAGCAGCCAAGTGGGACGCGACCCCCCCGAGCAGTACTTC.

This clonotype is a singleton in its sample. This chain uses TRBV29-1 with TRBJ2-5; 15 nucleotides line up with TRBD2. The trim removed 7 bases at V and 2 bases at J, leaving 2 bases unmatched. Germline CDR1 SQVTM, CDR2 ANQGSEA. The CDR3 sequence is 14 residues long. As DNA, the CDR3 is TGCAGCGCCGGGACTAGCGGGAGGCAAGAGACCCAGTACTTC. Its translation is CSAGTSGRQETQYF.

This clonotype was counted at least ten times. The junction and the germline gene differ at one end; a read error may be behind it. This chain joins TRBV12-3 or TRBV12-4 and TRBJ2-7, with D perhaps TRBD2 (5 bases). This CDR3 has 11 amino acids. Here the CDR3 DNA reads TGCGCCAGCAGCTTGAGGGACGAGCAGTACTTC. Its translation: CASSLRDEQYF.

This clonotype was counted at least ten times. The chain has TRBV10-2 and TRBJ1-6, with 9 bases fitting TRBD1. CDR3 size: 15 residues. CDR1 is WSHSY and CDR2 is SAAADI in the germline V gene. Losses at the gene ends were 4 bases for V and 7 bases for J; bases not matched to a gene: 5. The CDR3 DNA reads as TGCGCCAGCAGTGTCCGACAGGGGGGCAATTCACCCCTCCACTTT. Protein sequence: CASSVRQGGNSPLHF.

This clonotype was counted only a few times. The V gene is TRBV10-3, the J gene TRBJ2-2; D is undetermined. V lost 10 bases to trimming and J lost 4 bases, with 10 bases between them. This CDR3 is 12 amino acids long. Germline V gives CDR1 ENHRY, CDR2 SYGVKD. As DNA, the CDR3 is TGTGCCAGTCTCCGGAGCACCGGGGAGCTGTTTTTT. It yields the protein CASLRSTGELFF.

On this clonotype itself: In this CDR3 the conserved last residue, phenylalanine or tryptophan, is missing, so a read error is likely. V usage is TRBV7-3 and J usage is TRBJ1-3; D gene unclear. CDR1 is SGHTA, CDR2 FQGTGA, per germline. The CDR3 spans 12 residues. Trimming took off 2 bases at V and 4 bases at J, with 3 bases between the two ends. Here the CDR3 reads CASSLEGNTIYI. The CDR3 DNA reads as TGTGCCAGCAGCTTAGAGGGAAACACCATATATATT.

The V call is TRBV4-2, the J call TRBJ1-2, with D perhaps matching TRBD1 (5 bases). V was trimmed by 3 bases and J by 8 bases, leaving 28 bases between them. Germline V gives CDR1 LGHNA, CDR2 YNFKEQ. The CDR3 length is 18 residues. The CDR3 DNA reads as TGTGCCAGCAGCCAGTTGTTCCACCGGGACCGAGGTCAGGGCGGCTACACCTTC. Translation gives CASSQLFHRDRGQGGYTF.

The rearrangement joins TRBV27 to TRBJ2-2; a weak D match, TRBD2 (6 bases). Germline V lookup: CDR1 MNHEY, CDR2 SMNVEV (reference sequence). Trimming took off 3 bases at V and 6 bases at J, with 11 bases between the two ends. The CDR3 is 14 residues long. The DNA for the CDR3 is TGTGCCAGCAGTTTCGTTAGCGGTGCCGGGGAGCTGTTTTTT. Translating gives CASSFVSGAGELFF.

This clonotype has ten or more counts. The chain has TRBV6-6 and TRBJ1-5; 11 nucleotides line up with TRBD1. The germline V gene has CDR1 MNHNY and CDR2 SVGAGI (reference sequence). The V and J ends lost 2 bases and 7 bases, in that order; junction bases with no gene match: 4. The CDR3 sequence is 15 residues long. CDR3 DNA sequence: TGTGCCAGCAGTTACCCAGGGACAGGGGGGCAGCCCCAGCATTTT. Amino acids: CASSYPGTGGQPQHF.

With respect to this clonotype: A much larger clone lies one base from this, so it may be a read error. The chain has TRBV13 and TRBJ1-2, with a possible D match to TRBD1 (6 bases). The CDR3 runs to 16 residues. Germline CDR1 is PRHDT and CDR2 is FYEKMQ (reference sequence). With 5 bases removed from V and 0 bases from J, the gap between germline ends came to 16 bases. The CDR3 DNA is TGTGCCAGCAGCGCCTTGTCCAGGGGCTCTAACTATGGCTACACCTTC. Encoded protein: CASSALSRGSNYGYTF.

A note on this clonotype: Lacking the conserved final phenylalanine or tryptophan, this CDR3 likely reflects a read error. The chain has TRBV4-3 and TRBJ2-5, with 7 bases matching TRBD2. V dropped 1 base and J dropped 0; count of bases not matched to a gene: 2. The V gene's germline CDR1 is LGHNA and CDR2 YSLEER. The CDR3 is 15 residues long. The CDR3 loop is CASSQGGTNQETQYV. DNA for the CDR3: TGCGCCAGCAGCCAAGGGGGGACTAACCAAGAGACCCAGTACGTC.

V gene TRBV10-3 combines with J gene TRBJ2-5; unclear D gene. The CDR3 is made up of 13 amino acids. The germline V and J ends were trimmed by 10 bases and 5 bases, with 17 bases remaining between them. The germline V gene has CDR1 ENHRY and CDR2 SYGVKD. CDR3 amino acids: CASTKGGVETQYF. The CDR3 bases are TGTGCCAGCACAAAAGGTGGCGTGGAGACCCAGTACTTC.

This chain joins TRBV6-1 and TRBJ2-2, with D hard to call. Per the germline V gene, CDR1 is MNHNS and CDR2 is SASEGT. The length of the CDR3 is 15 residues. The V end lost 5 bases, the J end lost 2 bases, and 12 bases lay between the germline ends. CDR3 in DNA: TGTGCCAGCAGTCCCCGGACCCGAAACACCGGGGAGCTGTTTTTT. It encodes CASSPRTRNTGELFF.

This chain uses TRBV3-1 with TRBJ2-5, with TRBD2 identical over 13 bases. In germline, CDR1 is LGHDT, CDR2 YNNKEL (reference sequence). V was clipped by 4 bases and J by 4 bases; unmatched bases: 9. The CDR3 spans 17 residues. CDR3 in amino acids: CASSLSTSGGRGETQYF. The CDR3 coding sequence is TGTGCCAGCAGCCTCTCGACTAGCGGGGGGAGGGGAGAGACCCAGTACTTC.